This is a list of T cell receptor beta chains from one sample in a study of chemoradiotherapy in HPV16-positive cancers. Clones were read by immunoSEQ multiplex PCR, and TCRdb kept only the in-frame ones, dropping some. The sample has around 13,000 clones; approximately 77% are singletons. Sample acquisition took place from a patient who underwent chemoradiotherapy. The origin of the receptors is a human donor with HPV-associated anogenital cancer. Both conserved end residues are part of each CDR3. D genes are given only for firm matches. Where a row states a size, it is once, few, many or the class of an expanded clone; other rows omit it.

v_call: TRBV4-1; clone_size: .; j_call: TRBJ1-2; d_call: TRBD1; cdr3_nt: TGCGCCAGCAGCCAAGATCGGACAGGGGGAGGCTATGGCTACACCTTC; cdr3_aa: CASSQDRTGGGYGYTF
v_call: TRBV5-3; clone_size: .; j_call: TRBJ1-3; d_call: .; cdr3_nt: TGTGCCAGAAGCTTGGGGTCGGTAAACTTGGCAGTACACTCTGGAAACACCATATATTTT; cdr3_aa: CARSLGSVNLAVHSGNTIYF
v_call: TRBV29-1; clone_size: .; j_call: TRBJ2-5; d_call: .; cdr3_nt: TGCAGCGTTGAAGGGGCCCAAGAGACCCAGTACTTC; cdr3_aa: CSVEGAQETQYF
v_call: TRBV12-5; clone_size: .; j_call: TRBJ2-5; d_call: .; cdr3_nt: TGTGCTAGTGGTCTCCAATTCTCGACAGTCCAAGAGACCCAGTACTTC; cdr3_aa: CASGLQFSTVQETQYF
v_call: TRBV27; clone_size: .; j_call: TRBJ1-5; d_call: TRBD1; cdr3_nt: TGTGCCAGCAGTTCCGAGACAGGGCTCCAGCCCCAGCATTTT; cdr3_aa: CASSSETGLQPQHF
v_call: TRBV9; clone_size: .; j_call: TRBJ1-6; d_call: TRBD1; cdr3_nt: TGTGCCAGCAGCGTAGATGGGGACAGTTCCTCACCCCTCCACTTT; cdr3_aa: CASSVDGDSSSPLHF
v_call: TRBV6-5; clone_size: .; j_call: TRBJ1-2; d_call: .; cdr3_nt: TGTGCCAGCAGGGAGGTAATCAGCACGTTCAGAGGCTACACCTTC; cdr3_aa: CASREVISTFRGYTF
v_call: TRBV7-2; clone_size: .; j_call: TRBJ2-5; d_call: TRBD2; cdr3_nt: TGTGCCAGCAGCTTCCTAGCGGGGGGGCCTCAAGAGACCCAGTACTTC; cdr3_aa: CASSFLAGGPQETQYF
v_call: TRBV5-1; clone_size: few; j_call: TRBJ2-7; d_call: TRBD1; cdr3_nt: TGCGCCAGCAGCTTTTCACAGGGGGCCAACGAGCAGTACTTC; cdr3_aa: CASSFSQGANEQYF
v_call: TRBV5-1; clone_size: .; j_call: TRBJ2-7; d_call: .; cdr3_nt: TGCGCCAGCAGCTTGGAGGGTTCCCCCTACGAGCAGTACTTC; cdr3_aa: CASSLEGSPYEQYF
v_call: TRBV2; clone_size: once; j_call: TRBJ1-2; d_call: .; cdr3_nt: TGTGCCAGCAGTGAAGGGCGCCAATATGGCTACACCTTC; cdr3_aa: CASSEGRQYGYTF
v_call: TRBV4-2; clone_size: once; j_call: TRBJ2-7; d_call: TRBD1; cdr3_nt: TGTGCCAGCAGCCAAGGACAGGGGCTTTCCTACGAGCAGTACTTC; cdr3_aa: CASSQGQGLSYEQYF
v_call: TRBV6-6; clone_size: .; j_call: TRBJ1-1; d_call: TRBD1; cdr3_nt: TGTGCCAGCAGTGACAGGGAGAACACTGAAGCTTTCTTT; cdr3_aa: CASSDRENTEAFF
v_call: TRBV6-1; clone_size: .; j_call: TRBJ1-5; d_call: .; cdr3_nt: TGTGCCAGTTTGAAGACGGAATATAGCAATCAGCCCCAGCATTTT; cdr3_aa: CASLKTEYSNQPQHF
v_call: TRBV29-1; clone_size: .; j_call: TRBJ2-6; d_call: .; cdr3_nt: TGCAGCGTTGGCGCTACTGGGGCCAACGTCCTGACTTTC; cdr3_aa: CSVGATGANVLTF
v_call: TRBV7-6; clone_size: .; j_call: TRBJ1-3; d_call: .; cdr3_nt: TGTGCCAGCAGCCCCGGAGGAAACACCATATATTTT; cdr3_aa: CASSPGGNTIYF
v_call: TRBV21-1; clone_size: .; j_call: TRBJ2-1; d_call: .; cdr3_nt: TGTGCCAGCAGAACCTGTGTCAATGAGCAGTTCTTC; cdr3_aa: CASRTCVNEQFF
v_call: TRBV5-1; clone_size: few; j_call: TRBJ2-7; d_call: .; cdr3_nt: TGCGCCAGCAGCTTGGGTCAGGGCCCCTACGAGCAGTACTTC; cdr3_aa: CASSLGQGPYEQYF
v_call: TRBV2; clone_size: .; j_call: TRBJ1-2; d_call: .; cdr3_nt: TGTGCCAGCAGTGAAGCCCAACCCCGGGGGATCGATGGCTACACCTTC; cdr3_aa: CASSEAQPRGIDGYTF
v_call: TRBV11-3; clone_size: .; j_call: TRBJ1-3; d_call: .; cdr3_nt: TGTGCCAGCAGCCCGGGGAGTTCCGGAAACACCATATATTTT; cdr3_aa: CASSPGSSGNTIYF
v_call: TRBV11-3; clone_size: few; j_call: TRBJ1-2; d_call: .; cdr3_nt: TGTGCCAGCAGCCCATTAAGAGGACCTCGAGGCGGCTACACCTTC; cdr3_aa: CASSPLRGPRGGYTF
v_call: TRBV19; clone_size: few; j_call: TRBJ1-1; d_call: .; cdr3_nt: TGTGCCAGTAGTATCGACCTTAACACTGAAGCTTTCTTT; cdr3_aa: CASSIDLNTEAFF